A single sample gave rise to the 12 T cell receptor beta chains below, sequenced in a study of spatial heterogeneity in lung cancer. Study results and caveats: Tumor mutation count correlated with how many alpha and beta TCRs expanded intratumorally.

Using its own MiXCR run on the 5' RACE reads, TCRdb lists one record per CDR3 protein. The profile shows about 9,000 distinct CDR3 sequences, about 5.9% of them singletons. Their antigen targets remain unknown. Sample time point: sample taken at primary tumor resection. The starting material was lung tumor tissue, obtained at surgery. The receptors were gathered from a male donor with early-stage non-small cell lung cancer.

Ten or more counts support this clonotype. The J gene is TRBJ1-4, the V gene TRBV5-1; D call uncertain. The V gene lost 4 bases and the J gene lost 4 bases, with 11 bases spanning the gap. This CDR3 has 14 amino acids. CDR1 is SGHRS, CDR2 YFSETQ, per germline. CDR3 sequence reads: CASSLGRNNEKLFF. In nucleotides, the CDR3 is TGCGCCAGCAGCCTCGGACGGAATAATGAAAAACTGTTTTTT. The full variable domain, its missing parts supplied by reference TRBV5-1 and TRBJ1-4, is KAGVTQTPRYLIKTRGQQVTLSCSPISGHRSVSWYQQTPGQGLQFLFEYFSETQRNKGNFPGRFSGRQFSNSRSEMNVSTLELGDSALYLCASSLGRNNEKLFFGSGTQLSVL.

Many counts were recorded for this clonotype. The chain combines TRBV2 with TRBJ1-1, with D perhaps TRBD1 (5 bases). The CDR3 is 15 residues long. In germline, CDR1 is SNHLY, CDR2 FYNNEI. Between the trimmed V and J ends, which lost 4 bases and 7 bases, there was a span of 19 bases. The CDR3 protein is CASSALFPGLNEAFF. Written as DNA, the CDR3 is TGTGCCAGCAGTGCTCTTTTTCCAGGGCTAAATGAAGCTTTCTTT.

There are many counts of this clonotype. V and J are TRBV12-3 or TRBV12-4 and TRBJ1-6, with D possibly TRBD1 on 5 matching bases. This CDR3 contains 18 residues. Trimming stripped 1 base from V and 3 bases from J, with 16 bases between. DNA of the CDR3: TGTGCCAGCAGTTTAGAGTCAGGGTTGGGGGGCTATAATTCACCCCTCCACTTT. Its translation: CASSLESGLGGYNSPLHF.

This clonotype was seen at least ten times. This chain joins TRBV30 and TRBJ1-5, with TRBD1 matching over 10 bases. Germline V gives CDR1 GTSNPN, CDR2 SVGIG (reference sequence). The CDR3 contains 15 residues. Germline trimming cut 7 bases from V and 6 bases from J; bases unmatched to any gene: 12. CDR3 sequence: CAYTTGQGTSQPQHF. In DNA form, the CDR3 reads TGTGCCTATACCACGGGACAGGGGACGAGTCAGCCCCAGCATTTT.

This clonotype was observed a handful of times. One junction end does not reproduce the germline sequence, and a read error may be involved. The chain is built from TRBV27 and TRBJ2-4, with TRBD2 as a possible D gene (6 bases). Germline CDR1 reads MNHEY; CDR2 reads SMNVEV (reference sequence). CDR3 size: 12 residues. The CDR3 DNA reads TGTGCCAGCAGTTCGGGACCCGAGCGGGTTCACTTC. It yields the protein CASSSGPERVHF.

Ten or more counts support this clonotype. V and J are TRBV5-4 and TRBJ2-1; TRBD1 or TRBD2 may be the D gene (5 bases each). The V end lost 1 base, the J end lost 1 base, and 12 bases lay between the germline ends. This CDR3 is 16 amino acids long. Germline-derived CDR1 and CDR2 are SGHNT and YYREEE (reference sequence). The chain's CDR3 is CASSLFGAGSYNEQFF. In nucleotides, the CDR3 is TGTGCCAGCAGCTTGTTCGGGGCAGGGTCCTACAATGAGCAGTTCTTC.

This clonotype is medium-sized in the sample. The J gene is TRBJ1-3, the V gene TRBV30; D unresolved. The V gene's germline CDR1 is GTSNPN and CDR2 SVGIG (reference sequence). CDR3 length equals 12 residues. The V gene lost 1 base and the J gene lost 2 bases, with 3 bases spanning the gap. This chain's CDR3 is CAWSGTGNTIYF. DNA for the CDR3: TGTGCCTGGAGTGGGACTGGAAACACCATATATTTT. The full variable domain, rest sourced from reference TRBV30 and TRBJ1-3, is SQTIHQWPATLVQPVGSPLSLECTVEGTSNPNLYWYRQAAGRGLQLLFYSVGIGQISSEVPQNLSASRPQDRQFILSSKKLLLSDSGFYLCAWSGTGNTIYFGEGSWLTVV.

This clonotype has at least ten counts. The chain combines TRBV12-3 or TRBV12-4 with TRBJ1-1; no firm D call. The CDR3 sequence is 13 residues long. The V end lost 4 bases, the J end lost 0 bases, and 6 bases lay between the germline ends. The CDR3, as DNA: TGTGCCAGCAGTTCGGGTTTGAACACTGAAGCTTTCTTT. Its translation is CASSSGLNTEAFF.

In its sample, this clonotype was seen many times. The chain combines TRBV20-1 with TRBJ2-7, with D possibly TRBD2 on 6 matching bases. Germline V lookup: CDR1 DFQATT, CDR2 SNEGSKA (reference sequence). Trimming pared 2 bases from V and 1 base from J, leaving 12 bases between. The CDR3 consists of 14 residues. The CDR3: CSARIPTSSYEQYF. The CDR3 DNA reads TGCAGTGCTAGAATTCCGACTAGTTCCTACGAGCAGTACTTC.

By share of the sample, this clonotype is medium-sized. The rearrangement uses TRBV25-1 and TRBJ1-6; D not resolved. CDR3 length equals 14 residues. V gave up 1 base and J gave up 12 bases, with 13 bases separating them. The V gene's germline CDR1 is MGHDK and CDR2 SYGVNS. The CDR3 DNA reads as TGTGCCAGCAGTGAATCGACATCGGTAGAACCCCTCCACTTT. Its translation is CASSESTSVEPLHF.

The chain joins TRBV9 to TRBJ2-2; the D is unclear. Between the trimmed V and J ends, which lost 4 bases and 6 bases, there was a span of 19 bases. Germline loops: CDR1 SGDLS, CDR2 YYNGEE. The CDR3 sequence is 16 residues long. The DNA for the CDR3 is TGTGCCAGCAGCATGTGGCAAGGGAAGATTCCCGGGGAGCTGTTTTTT. As protein: CASSMWQGKIPGELFF.

By frequency in the sample, this clonotype is medium-sized. This rearrangement joins TRBV27 to TRBJ1-5; D is perhaps TRBD1 (5 bases). Per germline, CDR1 MNHEY and CDR2 SMNVEV (reference sequence). This CDR3 comprises 14 residues. Trimming left V 2 bases short and J 3 bases short, with 8 bases between. CDR3 bases: TGTGCCAGCAGTTTAGCAGGGAACAATCAGCCCCAGCATTTT. It translates to CASSLAGNNQPQHF.